This TCR beta chain was sequenced during a study of CXCR3-negative and CXCR3-positive naive CD8 T cells. With regard to this clonotype: Its specificity is not known.

Per the germline V gene, CDR1 is SGHRS and CDR2 is YFSETQ. This CDR3 is 14 amino acids long. Libraries were UMI-labeled 5' RACE TRB cDNA. Reanalyzing the 5' RACE reads, TCRdb keeps one entry per CDR3 protein, without DNA. The sample has 75,000 to 100,000 distinct CDR3 sequences. Overall study findings and caveats: Naive cells that were CXCR3-positive had more hydrophobic TRB CDR3s (compared with CXCR3-negative naive cells). Whereas memory cells differed, naive CXCR3-negative and CXCR3-positive cells shared similar TRBV-TRBJ usage. Both naive subsets had comparably high diversity; memory CD8+ cells much lower.

Naivety in CD8+ T cells corresponded to a CD45RO-CCR7+CD27+CD95- phenotype. This receptor was obtained from a human donor in good health. Some clones in this sample may be carry-over from other donors' samples. The sequenced sample consisted of naive CXCR3+ CD8+ T cells from blood. Subset: CD45RO-CCR7+CD27+CD95- naive CD8+ T cells expressing CXCR3 (TNR3+). The V gene is TRBV5-1, the J gene TRBJ2-2; TCRdb reports TRBD1, a call that lacks DNA to check it against. CDR3: CASSLFGPEGELFF.